The 24 T cell receptor beta chains listed next were all sequenced from one sample in a study of graft-versus-host responses after intestinal transplantation. The protocol was immunoSEQ multiplex PCR, while the TCRdb copy is restricted to in-frame clones and leaves out a portion. The sample shows 40,000 to 60,000 clones, about four fifths of them seen only once. These receptors lack a known antigen. The sample in question was unstimulated CD4+ T cells sorted from spleen or lymph node cells, obtained before transplant. The receptors were gathered from a human donor who was the organ donor for an intestinal transplant.

V usage is TRBV18 and J usage is TRBJ2-1, with 7 positions matching TRBD2. Germline lookup yields CDR1 KGHSH and CDR2 LQKENI. The CDR3 is made up of 16 amino acids. V shed 1 base and J 4 bases; nucleotides not matched to a gene: 7. In DNA form, the CDR3 reads TGTGCCAGCTCACCACGGGACTACAGACGGTACAATGAGCAGTTCTTC. Its translation is CASSPRDYRRYNEQFF. Filled out from reference TRBV18 and TRBJ2-1, the complete variable domain reads NAGVMQNPRHLVRRRGQEARLRCSPMKGHSHVYWYRQLPEEGLKFMVYLQKENIIDESGMPKERFSAEFPKEGPSILRIQQVVRGDSAAYFCASSPRDYRRYNEQFFGPGTRLTVL.

This clone was counted once. The chain recombines TRBV11-2 with TRBJ2-5; 8 nucleotides line up with TRBD2. Unmatched junction bases numbered 5, after V lost 1 base and J lost 4 bases. The germline CDR1 and CDR2 sequences are SGHAT and FQNNGV. CDR3 size: 15 residues. The CDR3 spells CASSLGLAGLETQYF. Written as DNA, the CDR3 is TGTGCCAGCAGCTTAGGGCTAGCGGGTTTAGAGACCCAGTACTTC.

This rearrangement joins TRBV27 to TRBJ2-1, with a possible D match to TRBD1 (6 bases). CDR3 length: 15 residues. V was pared by 4 bases and J by 5 bases, with 15 bases between. Germline loops: CDR1 MNHEY, CDR2 SMNVEV (reference sequence). This CDR3 is CASSYTGTKNNEQFF. CDR3 DNA sequence: TGTGCCAGCAGTTATACCGGGACAAAAAACAATGAGCAGTTCTTC.

This clone has only a few counts. V usage is TRBV18 and J usage is TRBJ2-1; 11 bases match TRBD1. The CDR3 has 17 amino acids. Germline assignment: CDR1 KGHSH and CDR2 LQKENI. With V trimmed by 3 bases and J by 6 bases, 10 bases remained unmatched. Here the CDR3 DNA reads TGTGCCAGCTCACCCTTCGTGACCGGGACAGGGGGCAATGAGCAGTTCTTC. Translation gives CASSPFVTGTGGNEQFF.

The chain has TRBV6-4 and TRBJ1-2, with D tentatively TRBD1 (6 bases). CDR1 is MRHNA and CDR2 is SNTAGT in the germline V gene. V lost 3 bases, J lost 8 bases, and 19 bases lay in between. This CDR3 comprises 15 residues. CDR3 sequence: CASSERFEDSRGYTF. The CDR3 coding sequence is TGTGCCAGCAGTGAAAGATTTGAGGACAGCCGGGGCTACACCTTC.

This chain uses TRBV4-3 with TRBJ2-2, with TRBD1 matching over 9 bases. V lost 1 base to trimming and J lost 7 bases; unmatched junction nucleotides: 7. Germline CDR1 and CDR2: LGHNA and YSLEER. The CDR3 covers 16 residues. This CDR3 reads CASSQGQGDSVGELFF. CDR3 nucleotide sequence: TGCGCCAGCAGCCAAGGACAGGGGGATAGCGTCGGGGAGCTGTTTTTT.

The V gene is TRBV6-6, the J gene TRBJ1-2; D gene unclear. The CDR3 is 13 amino acids. CDR1 and CDR2 (germline): MNHNY, SVGAGI (reference sequence). Trimming removed 4 bases at V and 4 bases at J, with 10 bases between. The CDR3: CASSSGGFYGYTF. The CDR3 DNA sequence: TGTGCCAGCAGTTCGGGCGGATTCTATGGCTACACCTTC.

The chain employs TRBV29-1 and TRBJ2-5, with D perhaps matching TRBD2 (5 bases). This CDR3 is 14 amino acids long. CDR1 SQVTM and CDR2 ANQGSEA come from the germline V gene. Deletions cut 8 bases from V and 2 bases from J, with 18 bases between. CDR3 in amino acids: CSTAPRAKQETQYF. In DNA form, the CDR3 reads TGCAGCACCGCCCCGAGGGCTAAACAAGAGACCCAGTACTTC.

The chain combines TRBV6-5 with TRBJ2-7, with D perhaps TRBD2 (6 bases). Germline CDR1 reads MNHEY; CDR2 reads SVGAGI. V lost 7 bases and J lost 6, with 16 bases in between. The CDR3 runs to 13 residues. CDR3 DNA sequence: TGTGCCAGCACTGGAGGGGCAGGGCTCGAGCAGTACTTC. It yields the protein CASTGGAGLEQYF.

V is TRBV7-8 and J is TRBJ1-3; tentative D call: TRBD1 (5 bases). This CDR3 has 18 amino acids. V dropped 5 bases and J dropped 2 bases, with 22 bases sitting between them. Germline V gene sequence: CDR1 SGHVS, CDR2 FQNEAQ. CDR3 loop: CASSVRAGAPATGNTIYF. The CDR3 DNA reads as TGTGCCAGCAGCGTGAGGGCCGGGGCCCCTGCTACTGGAAACACCATATATTTT.

This chain connects TRBV30 to TRBJ1-2, with D uncertain. V lost 3 bases, J lost 2 bases, and 10 bases lay in between. The V gene's germline CDR1 is GTSNPN and CDR2 SVGIG (reference sequence). This CDR3 is built from 13 residues. CDR3 protein: CAWSHDGNYGYTF. In DNA, the CDR3 is TGTGCCTGGAGCCATGACGGGAACTATGGCTACACCTTC.

This clone has a single count. The rearrangement uses TRBV18 and TRBJ2-3; 11 nucleotides line up with TRBD2. This CDR3 is 18 amino acids long. V lost 2 bases, J lost 2 bases, and 9 bases stayed unmatched. Germline CDR1 is KGHSH and CDR2 is LQKENI. As DNA, the CDR3 is TGTGCCAGCTCACCAGTTCCCCTGGGACTAGCGGTCACAGATACGCAGTATTTT. Its protein product is CASSPVPLGLAVTDTQYF.

This clone was seen only once. The chain couples TRBV19 to TRBJ2-5; the D gene is possibly TRBD1 (7 bases). The CDR3 loop spans 16 amino acids. CDR1 and CDR2 (germline): LNHDA, SQIVND (reference sequence). Trimming took off 9 bases at V and 1 base at J, with 21 bases between the two ends. The CDR3 DNA follows: TGTGCCAGGCGTGTGGGTGGCGGGACAGTCCAAGAGACCCAGTACTTC. Translated: CARRVGGGTVQETQYF. Together with reference TRBV19 and TRBJ2-5, the CDR3 gives the full variable domain: DGGITQSPKYLFRKEGQNVTLSCEQNLNHDAMYWYRQDPGQGLRLIYYSQIVNDFQKGDIAEGYSVSREKKESFPLTVTSAQKNPTAFYLCARRVGGGTVQETQYFGPGTRLLVL.

V and J are TRBV5-1 and TRBJ1-2; D gene ambiguous. CDR3 size: 17 residues. V dropped 4 bases and J dropped 2 bases, with 21 bases sitting between them. Germline V lookup: CDR1 SGHRS, CDR2 YFSETQ. The DNA for the CDR3 is TGCGCCAGCAGCCCGTTCTCCTTCGACCTGGGGAACTATGGCTACACCTTC. This translates into CASSPFSFDLGNYGYTF.

V and J are TRBV5-1 and TRBJ2-5, with 9 bases identical to TRBD2. The germline V gene encodes CDR1 SGHRS and CDR2 YFSETQ. The CDR3 is 16 residues long. Trimming removed 0 bases from V and 5 bases from J; junction bases left unmatched: 8. The CDR3 loop is CASSLGLAAPKETQYF. CDR3 coding DNA: TGCGCCAGCAGCTTGGGACTAGCGGCTCCAAAGGAGACCCAGTACTTC.

This chain's CDR3 is CASSQDRQGLETQYF. For the CDR3, the DNA is TGCGCCAGCAGCCAAGATCGGCAGGGGCTGGAGACCCAGTACTTC. V usage is TRBV4-1 and J usage is TRBJ2-5; tentative D call: TRBD1 (6 bases). The germline gives CDR1 MGHRA, CDR2 YSYEKL. Between the trimmed V and J ends, which lost 0 bases and 5 bases, there was a span of 13 bases. The CDR3 spans 15 residues.

The V call is TRBV16, the J call TRBJ2-5, with 7 positions matching TRBD1. The J call may not be correct, given that the DNA end is closer to TRBJ2-7. The CDR3 has 14 residues. In germline, CDR1 is KGHSY, CDR2 FQNENV. The CDR3 reads CASSPTGAIHEQYF. The CDR3 DNA follows: TGTGCCAGCAGCCCCACAGGGGCCATCCACGAGCAGTACTTC.

As DNA, the CDR3 is TGTGCCAGCAGACCGGGACAGATATCGACTGAAGCTTTCTTT. It is translated as CASRPGQISTEAFF. The chain carries TRBV2 and TRBJ1-1; the match to TRBD1 covers 7 bases. With 6 bases clipped from V and 5 bases from J, the junction kept 9 bases outside the gene matches. The CDR3 is 14 amino acids. Germline lookup yields CDR1 SNHLY and CDR2 FYNNEI.

The chain recombines TRBV30 with TRBJ1-5, with TRBD1 matching over 7 bases. The V segment lost 2 bases and the J segment 2 bases; nucleotides outside the gene matches: 3. CDR1 and CDR2 from the germline V gene are GTSNPN and SVGIG (reference sequence). CDR3 length: 14 residues. The CDR3 DNA reads as TGTGCCTGGAGTTTAGGACAGGGCAATCAGCCCCAGCATTTT. The encoded protein is CAWSLGQGNQPQHF.

This chain links TRBV27 with TRBJ1-1; D not certain. Germline values: CDR1 MNHEY, CDR2 SMNVEV (reference sequence). This CDR3 has 13 amino acids. With 5 bases removed from V and 10 bases from J, the gap between germline ends came to 17 bases. The CDR3 DNA sequence: TGTGCCAGCAGTCCCATCGACACATGGGGAGCTTTCTTT. It is translated as CASSPIDTWGAFF.

The chain has TRBV15 and TRBJ2-5; no firm D call. Germline V gives CDR1 LNHNV, CDR2 YYDKDF (reference sequence). The CDR3 contains 12 residues. Between the trimmed V and J ends, which lost 5 bases and 0 bases, there was a span of 4 bases. The CDR3 loop is CATSGNQETQYF. The CDR3 DNA reads TGTGCCACCAGCGGGAACCAAGAGACCCAGTACTTC.

The count of this clone is one. The chain uses TRBV30 and TRBJ1-1, with D maybe TRBD1 (6 bases). The CDR3 has 12 amino acids. With 7 bases removed from V and 0 bases from J, the gap between germline ends came to 9 bases. CDR1 is GTSNPN and CDR2 is SVGIG in the germline V gene (reference sequence). This chain's CDR3 is CALHRVNTEAFF. The DNA of the CDR3 is TGTGCCTTACACAGGGTGAACACTGAAGCTTTCTTT.

This clone came up a few times. The rearrangement uses TRBV30 and TRBJ2-1; the D gene is possibly TRBD1 (6 bases). This CDR3 region has 12 residues. Germline lookup yields CDR1 GTSNPN and CDR2 SVGIG (reference sequence). V dropped 8 bases and J dropped 6 bases, with 14 bases sitting between them. The CDR3 nucleotides are TGTGCCCAGGGGCTACCCGCCAATGAGCAGTTCTTC. Encoded protein: CAQGLPANEQFF. The whole variable domain, filled in from reference TRBV30 and TRBJ2-1, reads SQTIHQWPATLVQPVGSPLSLECTVEGTSNPNLYWYRQAAGRGLQLLFYSVGIGQISSEVPQNLSASRPQDRQFILSSKKLLLSDSGFYLCAQGLPANEQFFGPGTRLTVL.

V and J are TRBV7-2 and TRBJ1-1; TRBD1 is a possible D gene (6 bases). The germline V gene has CDR1 SGHTA and CDR2 FQGNSA. V was pared by 0 bases and J by 5 bases, with 13 bases between. The CDR3 consists of 15 residues. The CDR3 DNA sequence: TGTGCCAGCAGCTTAGCCCCAGGGGCTGATACTGAAGCTTTCTTT. This sequence encodes CASSLAPGADTEAFF.